Listed below are T cell receptor beta chains from one sample, sequenced in a study of cytomegalovirus exposure and HLA in healthy donors. Profiling relied on immunoSEQ multiplex PCR, and the TCRdb table lists in-frame clones only, not all of them. The data hold about 73,000 clones, with 85% to 95% observed a single time. Sequenced: PBMCs. All receptors derive from a man in his late teens or twenties in good health and CMV-seronegative. CDR3s include the opening cysteine and the closing phenylalanine or tryptophan. A D gene is named only where the DNA matches it firmly. Not all rows give a size; the values are once, few, many and, for expanded clones, a class.

d_call	v_call	cdr3_length	j_call	clone_size	cdr3_nt	cdr3_aa
TRBD1	TRBV19	13	TRBJ1-2	.	TGTGCCAGTAGTATAGGGACAGGGAATGGCTACACCTTC	CASSIGTGNGYTF
TRBD2	TRBV27	20	TRBJ2-4	once	TGTGCCAGCAGTCGCCGACTTAACCAGCGGGGGGCGTTAGCCAAAAACATTCAGTACTTC	CASSRRLNQRGALAKNIQYF
TRBD1	TRBV20-1	11	TRBJ1-1	.	TGCAGTGCTAGAGAGACAGGGTTAGCTTTCTTT	CSARETGLAFF
.	TRBV19	15	TRBJ1-4	.	TGTGCCAGTAGCAACACAGGGTCTTTTGATGAAAAACTGTTTTTT	CASSNTGSFDEKLFF
TRBD2	TRBV5-1	18	TRBJ2-3	.	TGCGCCAGCAGCCCTCTTTTGGGGACTAGCGGGTCGGCAGATACGCAGTATTTT	CASSPLLGTSGSADTQYF
.	TRBV21-1	15	TRBJ1-2	once	TGTGCCAGCAGCAAAGGGGGAGGGGCGGTCTATGGCTACACCTTC	CASSKGGGAVYGYTF
TRBD1	TRBV2	15	TRBJ2-7	.	TGTGCCAGCGGAAAACTGGGACAGGGAACCTACGGGCAGTACTTC	CASGKLGQGTYGQYF
.	TRBV10-3	15	TRBJ1-1	.	TGTGCCATCAGTGCTAGACAGCCCATGAACACTGAAGCTTTCTTT	CAISARQPMNTEAFF
.	TRBV2	17	TRBJ1-1	.	TGTGCCAGCAGTGAATTGATGGGAGGAGGCTGGACGACTGAAGCTTTCTTT	CASSELMGGGWTTEAFF
.	TRBV7-9	14	TRBJ1-1	.	TGTGCCAGCTCTAACTCGGACAGTTCCACTGAAGCTTTCTTT	CASSNSDSSTEAFF
TRBD1	TRBV28	15	TRBJ1-2	.	TGTGCCAGCAATCTACAGGGGCAGCTGCGGTATGGATATACCTTC	CASNLQGQLRYGYTF
.	TRBV28	14	TRBJ1-5	once	TGTGCCAGCAGTTTGGGGGCGGGCAATCAGCCCCAGCATTTT	CASSLGAGNQPQHF
TRBD2	TRBV30	12	TRBJ2-7	.	TGTGCCTGGACTAGCGGGATCTACGAGCAGTACTTC	CAWTSGIYEQYF
TRBD2	TRBV30	15	TRBJ2-1	.	TGTGCCTGGAGAACTAGCGGGGGGATCTACAATGAGCAGTTCTTC	CAWRTSGGIYNEQFF
.	TRBV19	14	TRBJ1-1	few	TGTGCCAGTAATCGAGGCTCCGCTGGCACTGAAGCTTTCTTT	CASNRGSAGTEAFF
.	TRBV6-1	14	TRBJ2-3	.	TGTGCCACCCGACTAGTGATCTCCCCAGATACGCAGTATTTT	CATRLVISPDTQYF
.	TRBV18	14	TRBJ1-1	.	TGTGCCAGCTCACCACAGGCGGGCGGAACTGAAGCTTTCTTT	CASSPQAGGTEAFF
.	TRBV6-1	15	TRBJ1-5	.	TGTGCCAGCATATCAGAGGCCTCCGAATTTCAGCCCCAGCATTTT	CASISEASEFQPQHF
TRBD1	TRBV10-2	15	TRBJ2-3	.	TGCGCCAGCAGTGAGCCGGGACAGGGGGCTAATACGCAGTATTTT	CASSEPGQGANTQYF
.	TRBV27	13	TRBJ2-1	.	TGTGCCAGCAAGGGGGACTCCTACAATGAGCAGTTCTTC	CASKGDSYNEQFF
.	TRBV29-1	13	TRBJ1-1	.	TGCAGCGTTCAACAGGGTATTGCTACTGAAGCTTTCTTT	CSVQQGIATEAFF
TRBD1	TRBV5-4	15	TRBJ1-5	.	TGTGCCAGCAGCTTAGACAGGGCCCCGAATCAGCCCCAGCATTTT	CASSLDRAPNQPQHF
.	TRBV14	15	TRBJ2-7	once	TGTGCCAGCAGCCCTCTCCCAGGGGCGAAATACGAGCAGTACTTC	CASSPLPGAKYEQYF
TRBD1	TRBV9	15	TRBJ1-4	.	TGTGCCAGCAGCGTAGCCGGGACAGTTAATGAAAAACTGTTTTTT	CASSVAGTVNEKLFF
TRBD1	TRBV28	14	TRBJ2-7	.	TGTGCCAGCAGTTCCTCCGGGACAGGGCGCGAGCAGTACTTC	CASSSSGTGREQYF
.	TRBV19	19	TRBJ1-5	.	TGTGCCAGTACCGGACGCCCCCAGGGCAAAACTATACGAAATCAGCCCCAGCATTTT	CASTGRPQGKTIRNQPQHF
.	TRBV5-5	14	TRBJ2-7	.	TGTGCCAGCAGCGGCCGGGGGGCCACCTACGAGCAGTACTTC	CASSGRGATYEQYF
TRBD1	TRBV9	16	TRBJ2-1	.	TGTGCCAGCAGCGTAGATGACAGGGTCTCCTACAATGAGCAGTTCTTC	CASSVDDRVSYNEQFF
.	TRBV28	12	TRBJ2-1	.	TGTGCCAGCAGTTTTTGGAGCAATGAGCAGTTCTTC	CASSFWSNEQFF
.	TRBV15	19	TRBJ2-5	.	TGTGCCACCAGCAGAGTAAGGGCAGGACTCTCACCAGGGGTAGAGACCCAGTACTTC	CATSRVRAGLSPGVETQYF
TRBD1	TRBV7-9	14	TRBJ1-2	.	TGTGCCAGCAGCTTAGGTCAGGGGGACTATGGCTACACCTTC	CASSLGQGDYGYTF
TRBD2	TRBV5-6	15	TRBJ2-7	.	TGTGCCAGCAGTCCCTTAGCGGGGGGCCCCTACGAGCAGTACTTC	CASSPLAGGPYEQYF
.	TRBV27	20	TRBJ2-6	.	TGTGCCAGCAGTTTATTAGTATATGGCAGAGGAGCCTCGGGGGCCAACGTCCTGACTTTC	CASSLLVYGRGASGANVLTF
.	TRBV5-1	14	TRBJ2-7	.	TGCGCCAGCAGCTTGGCCGGGACAAACTACGAGCAGTACTTC	CASSLAGTNYEQYF
.	TRBV15	15	TRBJ1-2	.	TGTGCCACCAGCGACGACAGGCGGAATTCTGTCGGCTACACCTTC	CATSDDRRNSVGYTF
TRBD1	TRBV29-1	17	TRBJ1-5	.	TGCAGCGTTTCGACAGGGTTCGGTCTTGAGGGCAATCAGCCCCAGCATTTT	CSVSTGFGLEGNQPQHF